This TCR beta chain was obtained from a study of cytomegalovirus exposure and HLA in healthy donors. Whole-study results and caveats: Among TCR beta chains, those listed as cytomegalovirus-associated numbered roughly 150.

The PCR used 60 Vbeta and 13 Jbeta primers. Here immunoSEQ multiplex PCR was the method, and the copy in TCRdb shows in-frame clones only, minus some. The top ten hold around 0.97% of the sample, which has about 160,000 clones, around 79% seen once. As for this clone: Its antigen is unidentified.

Sequenced sample: PBMCs. The TCR originated in a woman aged 45-65 years in good health and CMV-seropositive.

The CDR3, as DNA: TGCGCCAGCAGCCCCGGGACTAGCGGGTATGTCAACGAGCAGTACTTC. Protein sequence: CASSPGTSGYVNEQYF. The gene calls are TRBV4-1 and TRBJ2-7; 12 bases fit TRBD2. CDR1 MGHRA and CDR2 YSYEKL come from the germline V gene. J lost 5 bases, V lost 4 bases, and 9 bases had no gene match. This CDR3 contains 16 residues.